These 5 T cell receptor beta chains came from one sample sequenced in a study of blood T cells in healthy people across ages. The use of a sample-barcoded 5' primer and a J-beta primer mix characterized a second PCR of about 7 to 12 cycles. TCRdb ran MiXCR on the 5' RACE reads and lists one entry per CDR3 protein. The sample shows around 850,000 distinct CDR3 sequences, around 36% of them seen only once. The sequencing sample was made of blood. These receptor sequences come from a man younger than 35 in good health.

The V and J genes are TRBV12-3 or TRBV12-4 and TRBJ1-2, with D uncertain. The CDR3 consists of 14 residues. Deletions cut 1 base from V and 3 bases from J, with 9 bases between. CDR3 sequence reads: CASSLGPGYYGYTF. The CDR3 nucleotides read TGTGCCAGCAGTTTAGGCCCGGGCTACTATGGCTACACCTTC.

CDR3: CSARMGQTYNEQFF. DNA for the CDR3: TGCAGTGCTAGGATGGGACAGACCTACAATGAGCAGTTCTTC. The V and J genes are TRBV20-1 and TRBJ2-1, with 7 bases that match TRBD1. Losses at the gene ends were 3 bases for V and 2 bases for J; bases not matched to a gene: 4. Germline-derived CDR1 and CDR2 are DFQATT and SNEGSKA (reference sequence). This CDR3 is built from 14 residues.

This clonotype was recorded at least ten times. The V gene is TRBV12-3 or TRBV12-4, the J gene TRBJ1-4; TRBD1 matches 10 bases. The CDR3 loop spans 15 amino acids. The trim removed 3 bases at V and 8 bases at J, leaving 6 bases unmatched. The CDR3 here is CASSLGTGAEEKLFF. CDR3 in DNA: TGTGCCAGCAGTTTGGGGACAGGGGCCGAAGAAAAACTGTTTTTT.

The chain uses TRBV30 and TRBJ2-5; 11 positions agree with TRBD2. Germline V gene lookup returns CDR1 GTSNPN and CDR2 SVGIG (reference sequence). The CDR3 covers 16 residues. J was trimmed by 6 bases and V by 0 bases; bases with no gene match: 9. The CDR3, as DNA: TGTGCCTGGAGTGTCTCCGCCGGGACTAGCGGACAGACCCAGTACTTC. This sequence encodes CAWSVSAGTSGQTQYF.

V usage is TRBV29-1 and J usage is TRBJ2-7; TRBD1 agrees at 9 bases. Losses at the gene ends were 5 bases for V and 2 bases for J; bases not matched to a gene: 10. Per the germline V gene, CDR1 is SQVTM and CDR2 is ANQGSEA. The CDR3 runs to 15 residues. The CDR3 loop is CSVHGQGLGPYEQYF. The DNA of the CDR3 is TGCAGCGTTCATGGACAGGGGTTGGGGCCCTACGAGCAGTACTTC.